A single sample is the source of the 10 T cell receptor beta chains below, sequenced in a study of blood T cell repertoires in COVID-19. Sequencing was performed with immunoSEQ multiplex PCR; in TCRdb, only in-frame clones are kept and a portion is missing. The data hold around 130,000 clones, with about 85% observed a single time. Sequencing was done on a sample of peripheral blood. Receptors were obtained from a man aged 35 to 55 with active or convalescent COVID-19.

This chain links TRBV29-1 with TRBJ1-4, with D perhaps TRBD1 (6 bases). From germline, CDR1 is SQVTM and CDR2 ANQGSEA. CDR3 length: 13 residues. Trimming removed 6 bases from V and 1 base from J, with 9 bases in between. This chain's CDR3 is CSVAGVTNEKLFF. The CDR3 DNA reads TGCAGCGTGGCAGGGGTAACTAATGAAAAACTGTTTTTT.

V is TRBV19 and J is TRBJ2-1; D is perhaps TRBD2 (6 bases). From germline, CDR1 is LNHDA and CDR2 SQIVND (reference sequence). V dropped 5 bases and J dropped 9 bases, with 11 bases sitting between them. CDR3 length equals 12 residues. CDR3 nucleotides: TGTGCCAGTAGTCCGGGGGTCAGTGAGCAGTTCTTC. Translating it yields CASSPGVSEQFF. Together with reference TRBV19 and TRBJ2-1, the CDR3 gives the full variable domain: DGGITQSPKYLFRKEGQNVTLSCEQNLNHDAMYWYRQDPGQGLRLIYYSQIVNDFQKGDIAEGYSVSREKKESFPLTVTSAQKNPTAFYLCASSPGVSEQFFGPGTRLTVL.

With regard to this clone: This sample includes further DNA sequences coding for the same CDR3. In nucleotides, the CDR3 is TGTGCCAGCAGCGTCGGGACAACTGGAAACACCATATATTTT. Amino acid sequence: CASSVGTTGNTIYF. The V and J genes are TRBV9 and TRBJ1-3, with D tentatively TRBD1 (6 bases). CDR3 length equals 14 residues. Trimming took off 2 bases at V and 2 bases at J, with 8 bases between the two ends. CDR1 SGDLS and CDR2 YYNGEE come from the germline V gene.

V gene TRBV9 combines with J gene TRBJ2-5, with TRBD1 matching over 7 bases. Unmatched junction bases numbered 4, after V lost 0 bases and J lost 2 bases. CDR3 length: 15 residues. The germline CDR1 and CDR2 sequences are SGDLS and YYNGEE. For the CDR3, the DNA is TGTGCCAGCAGCGTAGGTACGACAGGGCAAGAGACCCAGTACTTC. Amino acids: CASSVGTTGQETQYF.

This sequence joins TRBV6-5 and TRBJ2-5, with D possibly matching TRBD2 (5 bases). Per germline, CDR1 MNHEY and CDR2 SVGAGI. The CDR3 has 15 amino acids. V was clipped by 0 bases and J by 2 bases, with 10 bases between them. CDR3 residues: CASSYSGAAQETQYF. In DNA form, the CDR3 reads TGTGCCAGCAGTTACTCAGGAGCGGCACAAGAGACCCAGTACTTC.

The V call is TRBV3-1 (or the pseudogene TRBV3-2), the J call TRBJ1-2; 7 bases are a match to TRBD1. The CDR3 is made up of 15 amino acids. CDR1 is LGHDT and CDR2 is YNNKEL in the germline V gene (reference sequence). Trimming cost V 5 bases and J 7 bases; bases outside gene matches: 13. The CDR3 DNA sequence: TGTGCCAGCAGCTACCCGACAGGGCGAGAATCTGGCTACACCTTC. Translated: CASSYPTGRESGYTF.

This rearrangement joins TRBV12-3 or TRBV12-4 to TRBJ1-1; no firm D call. V gave up 2 bases and J gave up 3 bases, with 7 bases separating them. The CDR3 is made up of 13 amino acids. The CDR3 DNA follows: TGTGCCAGCAGTTTATCGGGAGACACTGAAGCTTTCTTT. Translating it yields CASSLSGDTEAFF.

The chain employs TRBV2 and TRBJ2-1; TRBD1 matches 9 bases. V was clipped by 2 bases and J by 9 bases; unmatched bases: 8. CDR1 is SNHLY, CDR2 FYNNEI, per germline. The CDR3 loop spans 15 amino acids. CDR3 DNA sequence: TGTGCCAGCAGTGAACGACAGGGGGTAATGCGTGAGCAGTTCTTC. Translated: CASSERQGVMREQFF.

This clone was picked up a small number of times. The chain uses TRBV9 and TRBJ2-2; D gene unclear. CDR1 SGDLS and CDR2 YYNGEE come from the germline V gene. V was shortened by 0 bases and J by 4 bases, with 4 bases between the two germline ends. The CDR3 runs 13 residues. This chain's CDR3 is CASSVAGTGELFF. In nucleotides, the CDR3 is TGTGCCAGCAGCGTAGCGGGCACCGGGGAGCTGTTTTTT.

The chain couples TRBV27 to TRBJ1-5; D may be TRBD1 (5 bases). CDR3 length: 13 residues. Germline CDR1 reads MNHEY; CDR2 reads SMNVEV (reference sequence). V dropped 4 bases and J dropped 4 bases, with 8 bases sitting between them. CDR3 in amino acids: CASSSGDNQPQHF. CDR3 DNA: TGTGCCAGCAGTTCGGGGGATAATCAGCCCCAGCATTTT.